Listed below are T cell receptor beta chains from one sample, sequenced in a study of CD8+ T cells in alopecia areata. Generated by immunoSEQ multiplex PCR, the TCRdb table keeps only in-frame clones and is missing some. The sample yields around 190,000 clones, roughly 50% seen once. The sequenced sample was CD8+ T cells sorted from blood. The receptors stem from a human donor in good health. Both conserved end residues are part of each CDR3. The D gene is left open where the match is weak. Some rows have no size entry. The others give once, few or many, or a class for an expanded clone.

V gene	J gene	D gene	clone size	CDR3 DNA	CDR3 protein
TRBV7-9	TRBJ2-2	TRBD1	few	TGTGCCAGCAGCCCCCGGACAGGCAGTACCGGGGAGCTGTTTTTT	CASSPRTGSTGELFF
TRBV27	TRBJ2-7	.	.	TGTGCCAGCAGTTTGGGGACCAAATCCTACGAGCAGTACTTC	CASSLGTKSYEQYF
TRBV4-1	TRBJ2-7	TRBD2	once	TGCGCCAGCAGCCAACGGTCTAGCGGGTCCGATATAGCCTACGAGCAGTACTTC	CASSQRSSGSDIAYEQYF
TRBV30	TRBJ2-1	.	few	TGTGCCTGGAGTTCGACAGGCAATGAGCAGTTCTTC	CAWSSTGNEQFF
TRBV29-1	TRBJ2-7	.	.	TGCAGCGCACTGACAGGAGGCTCCTACGAGCAGTACTTC	CSALTGGSYEQYF
TRBV29-1	TRBJ1-1	.	.	TGCAGCGTTGAAGGAGGAAGGGGCCCGAACACTGAAGCTTTCTTT	CSVEGGRGPNTEAFF
TRBV9	TRBJ1-2	.	.	TGTGCCAGCAGCGAACCGCTCGGCTACACCTTC	CASSEPLGYTF
TRBV7-6	TRBJ2-7	TRBD1	.	TGTGCCAGCAGCCCGGGACAGGGGTTTTACGAGCAGTACTTC	CASSPGQGFYEQYF
TRBV29-1	TRBJ2-1	TRBD1	.	TGCAGCGTTGATGTTCAGGGGGCCTACAATGAGCAGTTCTTC	CSVDVQGAYNEQFF
TRBV13	TRBJ2-7	TRBD2	.	TGTGCCAGCAGCTTAGGCGAAATTAGAATGGGGACTAGGGCCGAGCAGTACTTC	CASSLGEIRMGTRAEQYF
TRBV19	TRBJ1-1	.	few	TGTGCCAGTACCAAAAGGGGTCGTGTGAACACTGAAGCTTTCTTT	CASTKRGRVNTEAFF
TRBV29-1	TRBJ1-1	.	medium-sized	TGCAGCGTTTCGTTCCAGGGAAACACTGAAGCTTTCTTT	CSVSFQGNTEAFF
TRBV27	TRBJ1-2	.	.	TGTGCCAGCAGTACCCATCTGGGGGCGAACTATGGCTACACCTTC	CASSTHLGANYGYTF
TRBV6-5	TRBJ2-5	.	medium-sized	TGTGCCAGCAGTGGGCAGGCCCAAGAGACCCAGTACTTC	CASSGQAQETQYF
TRBV29-1	TRBJ2-1	.	.	TGCAGCGTTCAAACAGGCTACAATGAGCAGTTCTTC	CSVQTGYNEQFF
TRBV19	TRBJ1-1	.	.	TGTGCCAGTAGCCAGGGACGGTACACTGAAGCTTTCTTT	CASSQGRYTEAFF
TRBV27	TRBJ2-3	.	.	TGTGCCAGCAGTTTATTAGCCGCCCGAGATACGCAGTATTTT	CASSLLAARDTQYF
TRBV5-1	TRBJ2-5	TRBD2	.	TGCGCCAGTTTATCTCTAGCGGGGGGTTCATTGCAAGAGACCCAGTACTTC	CASLSLAGGSLQETQYF
TRBV25-1	TRBJ2-1	.	.	TGTGCCAGCAATACTAGGCTCGATGAGCAGTTCTTC	CASNTRLDEQFF
TRBV15	TRBJ2-2	.	.	TGTGCCACCAGCAGTCGGGACACGCCTAGGGAGCTGTTTTTT	CATSSRDTPRELFF
TRBV2	TRBJ2-7	.	.	TGTGCCAGCAGTGACGGGGTTCATTCCTCCTACGAGCAGTACTTC	CASSDGVHSSYEQYF
TRBV6-4	TRBJ1-6	.	few	TGTGCCAGCAGTGACTCAGGGGAAGGGTTTTCACCCCTCCACTTT	CASSDSGEGFSPLHF
TRBV7-9	TRBJ1-1	.	few	TGTGCCAGCAGCCCGGGGAAGGAGGCTTTCTTT	CASSPGKEAFF
TRBV4-1	TRBJ2-5	.	few	TGCGCCAGCAGCCAAGTGGATAAGGAGACCCAGTACTTC	CASSQVDKETQYF
TRBV27	TRBJ1-2	TRBD1	.	TGTGCCAGCAGTGCCCGACAGGGAACCTATGGCTACACCTTC	CASSARQGTYGYTF
TRBV21-1	TRBJ2-7	.	.	TGTGCCAGCAGCAAAGGGCGTCCCGGCGAGCAGTACTTC	CASSKGRPGEQYF
TRBV7-9	TRBJ1-1	.	few	TGTGCCAGCACCCAACTTAAGCTTTCTTTT	CASTQLKLSF
TRBV30	TRBJ1-1	TRBD1	.	TGTGCCTGGAGTCCACAGGGGGTCTATGAAGCTTTCTTT	CAWSPQGVYEAFF
TRBV30	TRBJ2-2	.	.	TGTGCCTGGAGTGTATCCTACACCGGGGAGCTGTTTTTT	CAWSVSYTGELFF
TRBV6-6	TRBJ1-1	.	few	TGTGCCAGCAGTTATAGTGGTATTGAAGCTTTCTTT	CASSYSGIEAFF
TRBV5-1	TRBJ2-1	.	.	TGCGCCAGCAGCTTATCGGAGGAGCAGTTCTTC	CASSLSEEQFF
TRBV2	TRBJ1-5	.	.	TGTGCCAGCAGTGAGGGGGGGTTCAATCAGCCCCAGCATTTT	CASSEGGFNQPQHF
TRBV5-1	TRBJ1-4	.	.	TGCGCCAGCAGCGCTAATGAAAAACTGTTTTTT	CASSANEKLFF
TRBV4-1	TRBJ1-6	.	.	TGCGCCAGCAGCCACCCCTATTGGGGGACAAGACTTTCACCCCTCCACTTT	CASSHPYWGTRLSPLHF
TRBV6-5	TRBJ2-7	.	.	TGTGCCAGCAGTTACAAACAGGATGCCGAGCAGTACTTC	CASSYKQDAEQYF
TRBV4-1	TRBJ1-2	TRBD1	.	TGCGCCAGCAGCCGGGACAGGGAACTTAACTATGGCTACACCTTC	CASSRDRELNYGYTF
TRBV11-2	TRBJ2-7	.	.	TGTGCCAGCAGCTTAATCGGGTCCGAGCAGTACTTC	CASSLIGSEQYF
TRBV9	TRBJ2-6	.	.	TGTGCCAGCAGCGCCCCTGGGGCCAACGTCCTGACTTTC	CASSAPGANVLTF
TRBV23-1	TRBJ2-7	TRBD2	.	TGCGCCAGCAGTCCGGCTAGCGGGGGCGAGCAGTACTTC	CASSPASGGEQYF
TRBV27	TRBJ1-2	.	.	TGTGCCAGCAGTTTATCCGGGTCTAGTAGCTACACCTTC	CASSLSGSSSYTF
TRBV29-1	TRBJ2-7	.	few	TGCAGCGTTGCGTCAGGGGCCGCCTACGAGCAGTACTTC	CSVASGAAYEQYF
TRBV2	TRBJ2-5	.	.	TGTGCCAGCCGGCAAGAGACCCAGTACTTC	CASRQETQYF
TRBV5-6	TRBJ1-2	.	.	TGTGCCAGCACCCTAGGAGTAGGATTCTATGGCTACACCTTC	CASTLGVGFYGYTF
TRBV5-6	TRBJ1-6	.	.	TGTGCCAGCAGCTTGGCCTTTTCCAATTCACCCCTCCACTTT	CASSLAFSNSPLHF
TRBV6-1	TRBJ2-5	.	once	TGTGCCAGCAGCGTGAAGGGGGGGCAAGAGACCCAGTACTTC	CASSVKGGQETQYF
TRBV5-1	TRBJ2-7	.	.	TGCGCCAGCAGCTTTGACGTAAGGAACGAGCAGTACTTC	CASSFDVRNEQYF
TRBV7-2	TRBJ2-3	TRBD2	few	TGTGCCAGCAGCGCCCTAGCGGGGGGCCCAGATACGCAGTATTTT	CASSALAGGPDTQYF
TRBV10-3	TRBJ1-2	.	.	TGTGCCATCAGTGAGTCCACGGTGGCAAGCTATGGCTACACCTTC	CAISESTVASYGYTF
TRBV6-4	TRBJ2-1	.	few	TGTGCCAGCAGTGACTCCTCGGGACACATCAATGAGCAGTTCTTC	CASSDSSGHINEQFF
TRBV25-1	TRBJ2-7	.	.	TGTGCCAGCAGTGACGAGCTCTACGAGCAGTACTTC	CASSDELYEQYF